This T cell receptor (beta chain) was sequenced during a study of tumor-infiltrating lymphocytes in localized non-small cell lung cancer. Using immunoSEQ multiplex PCR, the repertoire was profiled, and TCRdb retains in-frame clones only, with some absent. The profile shows under 4,000 clones, 66% of them singletons. The sequence was collected from a human donor with non-small cell lung cancer. The sequenced sample was uninvolved lung tissue not adjacent to the tumor.

CDR3 nucleotide sequence: TGTGCCAGCAGTGGTTTACGGGGGGGCGGGGAGACCCAGTACTTC. It is translated as CASSGLRGGGETQYF. The rearrangement links TRBV2 to TRBJ2-5, with 8 nucleotides matching TRBD2. Trimming took 4 bases from V and 5 from J; bases not matched to a gene: 9. Germline assignment: CDR1 SNHLY and CDR2 FYNNEI. This CDR3 contains 15 residues.